The clone carrying this T cell receptor beta chain has a handful of counts. What it binds is not known. TCRdb reanalysed the 5' RACE reads using MiXCR and keeps one entry per CDR3 protein. The sample includes 650,000 to 750,000 distinct CDR3 sequences, approximately 21% of them seen just once. The sample is drawn from a study of identical twins. General study results and limits: Because invariant MAIT and iNKT cells could be present, zero-insertion analyses could be partly confounded.

Trimming removed 5 bases from V and 4 bases from J, with 15 bases in between. This CDR3 is 14 amino acids long. Germline lookup yields CDR1 SGHDT and CDR2 YYEEEE. This sample was also put to use in a study of T cells expressing NK-cell markers. Per that study: All TCR beta repertoires analysed originated from sorted CD3+CD56+NKG2C+, CD3+CD56+NKG2C- and CD3+CD56-NKG2C+ T cells.

The chain recombines TRBV5-6 with TRBJ1-2; tentatively, D is TRBD1 (6 bases). The source is a woman between 18 and 29 years old in good health. Sequenced: PBMCs. As DNA, the CDR3 is TGTGCCAGCAGAAGACCAGGGGCTGGCTATGGCTACACCTTC. The encoded protein is CASRRPGAGYGYTF.